The 7 T cell receptor beta chains below come from one sample, sequenced in a study of OX40 agonist ivuxolimab in advanced cancers. The method was immunoSEQ multiplex PCR; TCRdb's version includes in-frame clones alone and lacks a portion of them. The sample contains approximately 12,000 clones, about 73% of which appear only once. The material sequenced was CD4+ or CD8+ T cells sorted from blood, taken in a trial of the OX40 agonist ivuxolimab. All receptors come from an adult with an advanced solid tumor such as melanoma, head and neck, liver or kidney cancer.

The table lists this clone with a count of one. The chain has TRBV25-1 and TRBJ2-1; 9 nucleotides line up with TRBD1. Germline V lookup: CDR1 MGHDK, CDR2 SYGVNS. The CDR3 totals 15 residues. Germline trimming cut 4 bases from V and 0 bases from J; bases unmatched to any gene: 1. The CDR3 nucleotides read TGTGCCAGCAGTGGGGACAGGGACTCCTACAATGAGCAGTTCTTC. Translated: CASSGDRDSYNEQFF.

This chain links TRBV6-4 with TRBJ2-1; the D gene is possibly TRBD1 (5 bases). The ends were cut back, 5 bases at V and 1 base at J, with 12 bases in the middle. The CDR3 sequence is 15 residues long. Germline V gene sequence: CDR1 MRHNA, CDR2 SNTAGT. CDR3 nucleotides: TGTGCCAGCAGTAAAGGGGTGGGGTCCTACAATGAGCAGTTCTTC. Protein product: CASSKGVGSYNEQFF.

V and J are TRBV30 and TRBJ2-7; 10 bases agree with TRBD1. The CDR3 runs 13 residues. Trimming at V came to 5 bases and at J to 8 bases, leaving 9 bases not matched to a gene. Germline CDR1 is GTSNPN and CDR2 is SVGIG (reference sequence). CDR3: CAWGTGDFTKQYF. The DNA for the CDR3 is TGTGCCTGGGGGACAGGGGACTTTACGAAGCAGTACTTC.

The chain couples TRBV30 to TRBJ2-3, with TRBD2 matching 8 bases. With V trimmed by 3 bases and J by 3 bases, 2 bases remained unmatched. Germline V gene data show CDR1 as GTSNPN and CDR2 as SVGIG (reference sequence). The CDR3 sequence is 13 residues long. The CDR3 region is CAWRAGGTDTQYF. In DNA form, the CDR3 reads TGTGCCTGGAGGGCGGGAGGTACAGATACGCAGTATTTT.

This chain links TRBV7-2 with TRBJ2-1, with 11 bases identical to TRBD1. From germline, CDR1 is SGHTA and CDR2 FQGNSA. The CDR3 length is 15 residues. After removal of 8 bases from V and 7 bases from J, the junction contained 10 bases not matched to a gene. The CDR3 DNA follows: TGTGCCAGCCGTCTGGGCGGGACAGGGGGAAATGAGCAGTTCTTC. Protein product: CASRLGGTGGNEQFF.

As DNA, the CDR3 is TGTGCCAGTAGTAACGCGGAGACCCAGTACTTC. Protein: CASSNAETQYF. The gene calls are TRBV19 and TRBJ2-5; the D is unclear. Trimming shortened V by 4 bases and J by 5 bases, and 5 bases separated the two germline ends. The CDR3 length is 11 residues. CDR1 LNHDA and CDR2 SQIVND come from the germline V gene (reference sequence). Filled out from reference TRBV19 and TRBJ2-5, the complete variable domain reads DGGITQSPKYLFRKEGQNVTLSCEQNLNHDAMYWYRQDPGQGLRLIYYSQIVNDFQKGDIAEGYSVSREKKESFPLTVTSAQKNPTAFYLCASSNAETQYFGPGTRLLVL.

This clone was counted only a few times. The rearrangement joins TRBV27 to TRBJ2-7, with unresolved D. The CDR3 is 18 amino acids. Trimming shortened V by 2 bases and J by 0 bases, and 20 bases separated the two germline ends. Germline assignment: CDR1 MNHEY and CDR2 SMNVEV (reference sequence). In nucleotides, the CDR3 is TGTGCCAGCAGTTTAACCCCTCCAATAGCCGTTAGCTCCTACGAGCAGTACTTC. This encodes CASSLTPPIAVSSYEQYF.